This paragraph covers one T cell receptor beta chain sequence. Germline values: CDR1 MGHDK, CDR2 SYGVNS. V was pared by 3 bases and J by 2 bases, with 3 bases of the junction left unmatched. The CDR3 extends over 15 amino acids. The source of the sample is a study of blood T cell repertoires in COVID-19. Study at large: There were acute and convalescent COVID-19 samples, and they came from the United States, Italy and Spain. T cells, B-cell-depleted T cells, or PBMCs provided the cDNA or gDNA that served as material.

Authors' data handling: Counts of nucleated cells, estimated from reference gene primer amplification, were obtained. Clones were sequenced by immunoSEQ multiplex PCR, and TCRdb holds only the in-frame ones, with some missing. V and J calls and clone size are copied from that table; D and trimming were computed from the DNA. The sample holds some 240,000 clones; 82% are singletons and the top ten take roughly 5.1%. The chain couples TRBV25-1 to TRBJ2-7; 11 bases fit TRBD2. Source material: peripheral blood. This sequence originates from a woman in her 70s with COVID-19, enrolled during active disease. The CDR3 nucleotides are TGTGCCAGCAGTGAGGGACTAGCGGCAACCTACGAGCAGTACTTC. Amino acids: CASSEGLAATYEQYF.